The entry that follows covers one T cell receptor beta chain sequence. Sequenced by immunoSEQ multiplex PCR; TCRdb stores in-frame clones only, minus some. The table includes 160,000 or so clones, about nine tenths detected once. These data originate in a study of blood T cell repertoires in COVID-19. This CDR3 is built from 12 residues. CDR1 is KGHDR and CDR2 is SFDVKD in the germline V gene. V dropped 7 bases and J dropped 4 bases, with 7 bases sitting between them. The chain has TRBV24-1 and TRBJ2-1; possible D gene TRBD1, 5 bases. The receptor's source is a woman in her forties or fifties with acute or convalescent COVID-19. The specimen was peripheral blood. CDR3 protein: CATRDSYNEQFF. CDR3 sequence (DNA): TGTGCCACCAGAGACAGTTACAATGAGCAGTTCTTC.